This TCR beta chain was obtained from a study of blood T cell repertoires in COVID-19. Study in general: Specimens from acute and convalescent COVID-19 originated in the United States, Italy and Spain. PBMCs, B-cell-depleted T cells, or T cells were the source of the cDNA or gDNA that made up the material.

Germline V gives CDR1 SGHNT, CDR2 YYREEE (reference sequence). The CDR3 totals 14 residues. With V trimmed by 4 bases and J by 16 bases, 16 bases remained unmatched. Authors' processing steps: Reference gene primer amplification yielded estimated nucleated cell counts. Using immunoSEQ multiplex PCR, the repertoire was profiled, and TCRdb retains in-frame clones only, with some absent. For V, J and clone size, that table is used; D and trimming come from the DNA. The profile shows 120,000 to 150,000 clones, more than 75% of them singletons. Sample: peripheral blood. This TCR was sampled from a human donor with acute or convalescent COVID-19. The donor label of this sample is uncertain. The chain combines TRBV5-4 with TRBJ2-1, with 8 bases matching TRBD2. CDR3 loop: CASSHPLAGRRLFF. The CDR3 coding sequence is TGTGCCAGCAGCCACCCTCTAGCGGGCCGCCGACTCTTCTTC.